These 31 T cell receptor beta chains were all obtained from the same sample, sequenced in a study of T cells in Graves' hyperthyroidism and ophthalmopathy (dated by TCRdb to between 2019 and 2020). Library construction relied on multiplex PCR. The sample was run on an Illumina HiSeq 2000. The TCR beta CDR3 regions were amplified from RNA transcripts. The TCR CDR3 was subjected to a first round of RT-PCR using the HTBI primer set and the Qiagen OneStep RT-PCR kit. TCRdb applied fastp at Q25 and MiXCR to the public reads, then kept only in-frame beta chains. Entries that share a CDR3 protein sequence are merged under the most common genes and DNA. The sample data list 300,000 to 400,000 distinct CDR3 sequences, and over 11% of these were observed just once. The top ten constitute roughly 24% of the sample. What was sequenced was blood. The origin of the receptors is a woman in her thirties with Graves' hyperthyroidism.

Turning to this clonotype: At one of its ends the junction is not consistent with the germline gene, which may arise from a read error. The chain has TRBV12-3 or TRBV12-4 and TRBJ2-5; 15 nucleotides line up with TRBD2. The length of the CDR3 is 19 residues. The CDR3 loop reads CAGSSGTSGRFSGAETQYF. The CDR3 DNA reads as TGTGCCGGCAGCTCCGGGACTAGCGGGAGGTTTTCTGGGGCGGAGACCCAGTACTTC.

V and J are TRBV6-5 and TRBJ2-6; no clear D gene. Germline V gene data show CDR1 as MNHEY and CDR2 as SVGAGI. The CDR3 is made up of 14 amino acids. V dropped 4 bases and J dropped 3 bases, with 7 bases sitting between them. The CDR3 reads CASSSFGGANVLTF. DNA of the CDR3: TGTGCCAGCAGTTCCTTCGGTGGGGCCAACGTCCTGACTTTC.

This clonotype has at least ten counts. The chain combines TRBV20-1 with TRBJ2-5, with 8 bases lining up with TRBD2. The J segment lost 4 bases and the V segment lost 3 bases, leaving 10 bases of the junction unmatched. Germline lookup yields CDR1 DFQATT and CDR2 SNEGSKA (reference sequence). This CDR3 has 15 amino acids. The CDR3 nucleotides are TGCAGTGCTAGTGACCGGGAGGGCCTTGGAGAGACCCAGTACTTC. It translates to CSASDREGLGETQYF.

In its sample, this clonotype was seen a few times. CDR3 DNA sequence: TGTGCCAGCAGTTCCCCTACAGGGATCTCCTACGAGCAGTACTTC. This translates into CASSSPTGISYEQYF. V gene TRBV28 combines with J gene TRBJ2-7; possibly TRBD1 for D (6 bases). The V gene lost 4 bases and the J gene lost 0 bases, with 13 bases spanning the gap. Germline CDR1 MDHEN, CDR2 SYDVKM. The CDR3 length is 15 residues.

This clonotype was detected ten times or more. The V call is TRBV6-2 or TRBV6-3, the J call TRBJ2-2; D not certain. CDR3 length equals 17 residues. From germline, CDR1 is MNHEY and CDR2 SVGEGT. The V end was cut by 0 bases, the J end by 1 base, with 12 bases between. Here the CDR3 reads CASSYSAQRKNTGELFF. CDR3 sequence (DNA): TGTGCCAGCAGTTACTCGGCTCAGCGCAAGAACACCGGGGAGCTGTTTTTT.

There are many counts of this clonotype. The rearrangement links TRBV27 to TRBJ2-2; D uncertain. Germline CDR1 and CDR2: MNHEY and SMNVEV (reference sequence). The CDR3 extends over 13 amino acids. V dropped 6 bases and J dropped 5 bases, with 10 bases sitting between them. CDR3 in amino acids: CASRASGTGELFF. DNA for the CDR3: TGTGCCAGCAGGGCCTCTGGGACCGGGGAGCTGTTTTTT.

This clonotype was recorded many times. V is TRBV24-1 and J is TRBJ2-2; TRBD1 aligns across 7 bases. The CDR3 length is 18 residues. Germline V gene data show CDR1 as KGHDR and CDR2 as SFDVKD. Unmatched junction bases numbered 9, after V lost 3 bases and J lost 0 bases. The CDR3 region is CATSDVRGTDANTGELFF. In DNA, the CDR3 is TGTGCCACCAGTGATGTCCGAGGGACAGACGCGAACACCGGGGAGCTGTTTTTT.

This clonotype has just one count. This chain links TRBV30 with TRBJ1-2, with 9 bases identical to TRBD1. Looked up from germline, CDR1 is GTSNPN and CDR2 is SVGIG (reference sequence). The CDR3 spans 12 residues. V was pared by 0 bases and J by 8 bases, with 1 base of the junction left unmatched. The CDR3 sequence: CAWSVGTGGYTF. The CDR3 DNA is TGTGCCTGGAGTGTTGGGACAGGGGGCTACACCTTC.

This clonotype came up many times. The J gene is TRBJ2-5, the V gene TRBV6-1; perhaps TRBD2 as D (6 bases). The CDR3 sequence is 14 residues long. Between the trimmed V and J ends, which lost 6 bases and 5 bases, there was a span of 16 bases. CDR1 and CDR2 from the germline V gene are MNHNS and SASEGT. CDR3 residues: CASRRNGGRETQYF. In DNA, the CDR3 is TGTGCCAGCAGGAGAAACGGGGGACGCGAGACCCAGTACTTC.

In the case of this clonotype: This sequence may be a read error, since a much larger clone differs from it by one base. The rearrangement uses TRBV24-1 and TRBJ2-3; D might be TRBD2 (6 bases). This CDR3 region has 16 residues. The V gene's germline CDR1 is KGHDR and CDR2 SFDVKD. CDR3 in DNA: TGTACCACCAGTGTTCCTTCGGGGGAGACGGGGAATACGCAGTATTTT. This codes for CTTSVPSGETGNTQYF.

At least ten counts were recorded for this clonotype. The chain uses TRBV2 and TRBJ1-5; D not resolved. Germline CDR1 reads SNHLY; CDR2 reads FYNNEI. This CDR3 has 14 residues. V shed 4 bases and J shed 0 bases, with 7 bases lying between them. The CDR3 sequence: CASSVSYSNQPQHF. The CDR3 region has the DNA TGTGCCAGCAGTGTATCGTATAGCAATCAGCCCCAGCATTTT.

There are a few counts of this clonotype. V and J are TRBV7-9 and TRBJ1-2; TRBD1 agrees at 10 bases. Per germline, CDR1 SEHNR and CDR2 FQNEAQ (reference sequence). Trimming at V came to 4 bases and at J to 5 bases, leaving 16 bases not matched to a gene. There are 18 residues in the CDR3. The CDR3 spells CASSSPFGQGGIRYGYTF. The CDR3 bases are TGTGCCAGCAGCTCTCCTTTTGGACAGGGGGGGATCCGGTATGGCTACACCTTC. The full variable domain, with the rest looked up from reference TRBV7-9 and TRBJ1-2, is DTGVSQNPRHKITKRGQNVTFRCDPISEHNRLYWYRQTLGQGPEFLTYFQNEAQLEKSRLLSDRFSAERPKGSFSTLEIQRTEQGDSAMYLCASSSPFGQGGIRYGYTFGSGTRLTVV.

This clonotype came up many times. This chain uses TRBV29-1 with TRBJ1-1; no reliable D call. This CDR3 is built from 11 residues. Germline CDR1 and CDR2: SQVTM and ANQGSEA. V was trimmed by 4 bases and J by 11 bases, leaving 14 bases between them. The CDR3 here is CSVGGSTEAFF. The CDR3 nucleotides are TGCAGCGTTGGTGGGTCGACGGAGGCTTTCTTT.

Many counts were recorded for this clonotype. The chain couples TRBV2 to TRBJ1-2; D remains unclear. V shed 7 bases and J shed 0 bases, with 15 bases lying between them. The germline V gene encodes CDR1 SNHLY and CDR2 FYNNEI. This CDR3 region has 15 residues. CDR3 residues: CASTDFVLANYGYTF. The CDR3 nucleotides read TGTGCCAGCACGGATTTCGTCCTAGCTAACTATGGCTACACCTTC.

The chain links TRBV4-3 to TRBJ2-2, with D tentatively TRBD1 or TRBD2 (5 bases each). Germline CDR1 and CDR2: LGHNA and YSLEER. CDR3 size: 17 residues. V was pared by 5 bases and J by 4 bases, with 20 bases between. The CDR3 coding sequence is TGCGCCAGCAGCTCCAGCGGCCTGGGGCGGAGCACCGGGGAGCTGTTTTTT. It translates to CASSSSGLGRSTGELFF.

In the case of this clonotype: This could be a read error, since a much larger clone is one nucleotide away. This chain joins TRBV20-1 and TRBJ1-5; D is undetermined. CDR1 is DFQATT and CDR2 is SNEGSKA in the germline V gene (reference sequence). The CDR3 runs to 14 residues. The CDR3 DNA follows: TGCAGTGCTAGCTACGGGATGGGCAATCAGCTCCAGCATTTT. Amino acid sequence: CSASYGMGNQLQHF.

This clonotype was counted at least ten times. The rearrangement links TRBV28 to TRBJ2-7; D ambiguous. V lost 5 bases to trimming and J lost 4 bases, with 9 bases between them. Germline CDR1 and CDR2: MDHEN and SYDVKM. This CDR3 has 12 residues. The CDR3 loop is CASSPAPYEQYF. CDR3 bases: TGTGCCAGCAGTCCCGCACCATACGAGCAGTACTTC.

Concerning this clonotype: This likely comes from a read error, as the CDR3 has no conserved phenylalanine or tryptophan at its end. The rearrangement joins TRBV7-3 to TRBJ2-4; D not certain. CDR3 length equals 16 residues. Germline CDR1 and CDR2: SGHTA and FQGTGA. V lost 5 bases to trimming and J lost 1 base, with 15 bases between them. DNA of the CDR3: TGTGCCAGCAGCCTATGTGGGATTGGGGCCAAAAACATTCAGTACTGC. Translation: CASSLCGIGAKNIQYC.

This clonotype was found many times. The chain recombines TRBV7-8 with TRBJ2-1; 12 positions agree with TRBD2. After removal of 7 bases from V and 9 bases from J, the junction contained 4 bases not matched to a gene. CDR3 size: 13 residues. Germline V gene sequence: CDR1 SGHVS, CDR2 FQNEAQ. The chain's CDR3 is CASIRLAGVEQFF. As DNA, the CDR3 is TGTGCCAGCATCCGACTAGCGGGAGTTGAGCAGTTCTTC.

V gene TRBV11-2 combines with J gene TRBJ2-1, with TRBD2 as a possible D gene (7 bases). The CDR3 has 21 amino acids. V lost 1 base to trimming and J lost 4 bases, with 29 bases between them. In germline, CDR1 is SGHAT, CDR2 FQNNGV. CDR3 nucleotide sequence: TGTGCCAGCAGCTTAGCGGGGAGGGGGGGTTTGGTAGGACTCCTATACAATGAGCAGTTCTTC. Its protein product is CASSLAGRGGLVGLLYNEQFF. Complete variable domain (other parts from reference TRBV11-2 and TRBJ2-1): EAGVAQSPRYKIIEKRQSVAFWCNPISGHATLYWYQQILGQGPKLLIQFQNNGVVDDSQLPKDRFSAERLKGVDSTLKIQPAKLEDSAVYLCASSLAGRGGLVGLLYNEQFFGPGTRLTVL.

The chain couples TRBV11-2 to TRBJ2-2; 9 nucleotides align to TRBD1. The germline CDR1 and CDR2 sequences are SGHAT and FQNNGV. With 6 bases clipped from V and 8 bases from J, the junction kept 10 bases outside the gene matches. CDR3 length: 15 residues. This CDR3 reads CASSFKGTGRGELFF. Here the CDR3 DNA reads TGTGCCAGCAGTTTTAAAGGGACAGGGAGAGGGGAGCTGTTTTTT.

This clonotype was recorded many times. The chain recombines TRBV28 with TRBJ1-3, with D maybe TRBD1 (6 bases). V was clipped by 5 bases and J by 0 bases, with 17 bases between them. The CDR3 runs 17 residues. Germline loops: CDR1 MDHEN, CDR2 SYDVKM. CDR3 sequence reads: CASSIYREVGSGNTIYF. CDR3 sequence (DNA): TGTGCCAGCAGTATCTACAGGGAGGTAGGCTCTGGAAACACCATATATTTT.

To note about this clonotype: This could be a read error, since a much larger clone is one nucleotide away. The chain joins TRBV28 to TRBJ2-1; possibly TRBD2 for D (6 bases). This CDR3 region has 14 residues. Germline CDR1 MDHEN, CDR2 SYDVKM. The CDR3 coding sequence is TGTGCCAGCATCCGGGACTTGTCCTACAATGAGCAGTCCTTC. Translating it yields CASIRDLSYNEQSF.

A single count supports this clonotype. This chain connects TRBV7-6 to TRBJ2-5; possible D gene TRBD2, 5 bases. This CDR3 contains 14 residues. Trimming took 3 bases from V and 1 from J, leaving 9 bases between them. The germline V gene has CDR1 SGHVS and CDR2 FNYEAQ. The DNA of the CDR3 is TGTGCCAGCAGCTTGGACTTCCTCCAAGAGACCCAGTACTTC. It yields the protein CASSLDFLQETQYF. The full variable domain, its missing parts supplied by reference TRBV7-6 and TRBJ2-5, is GAGVSQSPRYKVTKRGQDVALRCDPISGHVSLYWYRQALGQGPEFLTYFNYEAQQDKSGLPNDRFSAERPEGSISTLTIQRTEQRDSAMYRCASSLDFLQETQYFGPGTRLLVL.

This clonotype showed up just a few times. This sequence joins TRBV5-4 and TRBJ2-1; 7 nucleotides match TRBD2. CDR3 length: 16 amino acids. CDR1 SGHNT and CDR2 YYREEE come from the germline V gene (reference sequence). The V gene end was trimmed by 3 bases and the J gene end by 0 bases; junction bases not matched to a gene: 6. CDR3 loop: CASSSLAAYSYNEQFF. In DNA, the CDR3 is TGTGCCAGCAGCTCCCTAGCGGCCTACTCCTACAATGAGCAGTTCTTC. Combining the CDR3 with reference TRBV5-4 and TRBJ2-1 gives the whole variable domain ETGVTQSPTHLIKTRGQQVTLRCSSQSGHNTVSWYQQALGQGPQFIFQYYREEENGRGNFPPRFSGLQFPNYSSELNVNALELDDSALYLCASSSLAAYSYNEQFFGPGTRLTVL.

This clonotype was counted between two and nine times. The gene calls are TRBV14 and TRBJ1-2, with TRBD1 as a possible D gene (6 bases). Trimming left V 1 base short and J 3 bases short, with 12 bases between. Germline CDR1 reads SGHDN; CDR2 reads FVKESK. There are 15 residues in the CDR3. The CDR3 loop reads CASSQGGGSYYGYTF. For the CDR3, the DNA is TGTGCCAGCAGCCAAGGTGGGGGCTCTTACTATGGCTACACCTTC.

This clonotype appeared many times. The chain employs TRBV5-1 and TRBJ2-7; 7 positions match TRBD2. Germline V gene lookup returns CDR1 SGHRS and CDR2 YFSETQ. The CDR3 is 15 amino acids. V trimming: 3 bases; J trimming: 5 bases; junction bases outside the gene matches: 11. The CDR3 protein is CASSWGGIIVNEQYF. The CDR3 DNA sequence: TGCGCCAGCAGCTGGGGGGGGATAATTGTGAACGAGCAGTACTTC.

With respect to this clonotype: Given a much more abundant clone one base away, this may be a read error. The chain recombines TRBV2 with TRBJ2-7, with D perhaps given as TRBD1 or TRBD2 (5 bases each). V was cut by 3 bases and J by 1 base, with 19 bases left in between. Looked up from germline, CDR1 is SNHLY and CDR2 is FYNNEI. CDR3 length: 17 amino acids. Here the CDR3 reads CASSEATVAISSYEQYF. CDR3 DNA sequence: TGTGCCAGCAGTGAGGCGACAGTAGCGATATCATCCTACGAGCAGTACTTC. Complete variable domain (other parts from reference TRBV2 and TRBJ2-7): EPEVTQTPSHQVTQMGQEVILRCVPISNHLYFYWYRQILGQKVEFLVSFYNNEISEKSEIFDDQFSVERPDGSNFTLKIRSTKLEDSAMYFCASSEATVAISSYEQYFGPGTRLTVT.

This clonotype was detected only a few times. The DNA of the CDR3 is TGCAGTGCCGACGCCGTGGAACAGGGGGGCTACGAGCAGTACTTC. Translation: CSADAVEQGGYEQYF. This chain uses TRBV20-1 with TRBJ2-7, with 8 bases identical to TRBD1. There are 15 residues in the CDR3. Germline CDR1 and CDR2: DFQATT and SNEGSKA (reference sequence). After removal of 6 bases from V and 3 bases from J, the junction contained 13 bases not matched to a gene.

The chain uses TRBV7-2 and TRBJ2-2; 7 nucleotides align to TRBD1. The CDR3 contains 15 residues. V lost 2 bases and J lost 5; bases outside the gene matches: 5. Germline V gives CDR1 SGHTA, CDR2 FQGNSA. Here the CDR3 reads CASSLQGDRTGELFF. The CDR3 region has the DNA TGTGCCAGCAGCTTACAGGGGGACCGAACCGGGGAGCTGTTTTTT.

The chain links TRBV7-9 to TRBJ2-7; 9 bases align to TRBD1. V lost 4 bases to trimming and J lost 4 bases; unmatched junction nucleotides: 14. CDR1 SEHNR and CDR2 FQNEAQ come from the germline V gene (reference sequence). The CDR3 has 17 residues. The CDR3 DNA reads as TGTGCCAGCAGCTCCACGAGGACAGGGGTTCCGCGATACGAGCAGTACTTC. Translated, it gives CASSSTRTGVPRYEQYF.